Below, 13 T cell receptor beta chains from the same sample are listed, as sequenced in a study of blood T cell repertoires in COVID-19. Data came from immunoSEQ multiplex PCR; TCRdb stores just in-frame clones and leaves some out. Among approximately 150,000 clones, roughly 87% were seen once, and the ten largest hold about 4.1%. The sample comprised peripheral blood. Source of these receptors: a woman in her sixties with active or convalescent COVID-19.

This rearrangement joins TRBV15 to TRBJ2-2; 7 bases line up with TRBD2. The length of the CDR3 is 13 residues. With V trimmed by 9 bases and J by 1 base, 2 bases remained unmatched. CDR1 and CDR2 (germline): LNHNV, YYDKDF (reference sequence). The CDR3 DNA reads as TGTGCCACTGCGGGGGTGAACACCGGGGAGCTGTTTTTT. Its protein product is CATAGVNTGELFF.

The chain carries TRBV7-2 and TRBJ2-1; TRBD2 matches 11 bases. Trimming at V came to 5 bases and at J to 0 bases, leaving 6 bases not matched to a gene. Germline values: CDR1 SGHTA, CDR2 FQGNSA. The CDR3 totals 17 residues. CDR3 protein: CASSHASGGHSYNEQFF. The CDR3 region has the DNA TGTGCCAGCAGCCACGCTAGCGGGGGGCACTCCTACAATGAGCAGTTCTTC.

V usage is TRBV7-2 and J usage is TRBJ2-7, with 7 nucleotides matching TRBD2. Germline CDR1 reads SGHTA; CDR2 reads FQGNSA. With V trimmed by 5 bases and J by 3 bases, 4 bases remained unmatched. This CDR3 region has 13 residues. For the CDR3, the DNA is TGTGCCAGCAGCCGCGCTAGCGGCTACGAGCAGTACTTC. Amino acids: CASSRASGYEQYF.

The gene calls are TRBV7-2 and TRBJ2-3; D is ambiguous. Germline CDR1 and CDR2: SGHTA and FQGNSA. The V gene lost 5 bases and the J gene lost 2 bases, with 14 bases spanning the gap. There are 15 residues in the CDR3. For the CDR3, the DNA is TGTGCCAGCAGCCAGACCAGCGAAAACACAGATACGCAGTATTTT. Translation gives CASSQTSENTDTQYF.

This chain joins TRBV6-5 and TRBJ2-3; tentative D call: TRBD2 (7 bases). Trimming stripped 4 bases from V and 3 bases from J, with 17 bases between. The germline V gene has CDR1 MNHEY and CDR2 SVGAGI. This CDR3 contains 16 residues. The CDR3 spells CASSSRRGGETDTQYF. The CDR3 coding sequence is TGTGCCAGCAGTTCTCGTAGGGGGGGGGAAACAGATACGCAGTATTTT.

The chain links TRBV18 to TRBJ2-3; 8 positions agree with TRBD1. The V gene's germline CDR1 is KGHSH and CDR2 LQKENI. The CDR3 consists of 17 residues. V was clipped by 0 bases and J by 2 bases; unmatched bases: 7. CDR3 in DNA: TGTGCCAGCTCACCACCGGGAGACAGGGGCCTCACAGATACGCAGTATTTT. It specifies CASSPPGDRGLTDTQYF.

This rearrangement joins TRBV5-8 to TRBJ2-6; the D is unclear. This CDR3 has 14 residues. V was trimmed by 1 base and J by 3 bases, leaving 5 bases between them. Per the germline V gene, CDR1 is SGHTS and CDR2 is YDEGEE. CDR3 protein: CASSLMSGANVLTF. The CDR3 DNA reads TGTGCCAGCAGCTTGATGAGTGGGGCCAACGTCCTGACTTTC.

The chain carries TRBV4-1 and TRBJ1-5, with 11 bases identical to TRBD1. Germline assignment: CDR1 MGHRA and CDR2 YSYEKL. The CDR3 runs 16 residues. The ends lost 4 bases at V and 7 bases at J; junction bases unmatched: 9. The CDR3 coding sequence is TGCGCCAGCAGCCCAGGACAGGGGGCGAAAGAACAGCCCCAGCATTTT. Protein sequence: CASSPGQGAKEQPQHF.

A single count supports this clone. The chain joins TRBV3-1 (or the pseudogene TRBV3-2) to TRBJ2-3; 8 nucleotides match TRBD2. The J segment lost 4 bases and the V segment lost 4 bases, leaving 7 bases of the junction unmatched. Germline CDR1 LGHDT, CDR2 YNNKEL (reference sequence). The CDR3 is 15 residues long. The CDR3 is CASSPTRGGADTQYF. The CDR3 coding sequence is TGTGCCAGCAGCCCCACCCGGGGGGGTGCAGATACGCAGTATTTT.

The chain couples TRBV19 to TRBJ1-4; 9 bases line up with TRBD1. This CDR3 is built from 16 residues. The V segment lost 1 base and the J segment 7 bases; nucleotides outside the gene matches: 7. Per germline, CDR1 LNHDA and CDR2 SQIVND (reference sequence). CDR3 loop: CASSIGRTGAGEKLFF. In DNA form, the CDR3 reads TGTGCCAGTAGTATAGGCCGGACAGGGGCCGGTGAAAAACTGTTTTTT. Based on the CDR3 plus reference TRBV19 and TRBJ1-4, the full variable domain is DGGITQSPKYLFRKEGQNVTLSCEQNLNHDAMYWYRQDPGQGLRLIYYSQIVNDFQKGDIAEGYSVSREKKESFPLTVTSAQKNPTAFYLCASSIGRTGAGEKLFFGSGTQLSVL.

V gene TRBV3-1 (or the pseudogene TRBV3-2) combines with J gene TRBJ1-2, with 8 bases that match TRBD1. The V segment lost 5 bases and the J segment 10 bases; nucleotides outside the gene matches: 9. The germline V gene encodes CDR1 LGHDT and CDR2 YNNKEL (reference sequence). The CDR3 length is 13 residues. DNA of the CDR3: TGTGCCAGCAGCGCCGGACAGGGTACTGACTACACCTTC. It translates to CASSAGQGTDYTF.

The J gene is TRBJ1-2, the V gene TRBV7-9; D might be TRBD1 (5 bases). Germline lookup yields CDR1 SEHNR and CDR2 FQNEAQ (reference sequence). The CDR3 is made up of 15 amino acids. V was cut by 1 base and J by 4 bases, with 13 bases left in between. CDR3 protein: CASSLGNRDSYGYTF. For the CDR3, the DNA is TGTGCCAGCAGCTTAGGAAACCGGGACTCCTATGGCTACACCTTC.

The chain couples TRBV18 to TRBJ1-4; a possible D gene is TRBD1 (6 bases). The CDR3 has 16 amino acids. Trimming removed 4 bases at V and 7 bases at J, with 19 bases between. Germline-derived CDR1 and CDR2 are KGHSH and LQKENI. The CDR3 nucleotides are TGTGCCAGCTCACTTAACGAAGGGACAAGGGGTGAAAAACTGTTTTTT. This translates into CASSLNEGTRGEKLFF.